The next 27 T cell receptor beta chains were all read from a single sample in a study of T-cell reconstitution after alpha-beta-depleted transplantation in children. Preparing the TCRbeta library involved the use of unique molecular identifiers. From the PCR reads, TCRdb called clonotypes with MiXCR, one entry per CDR3 protein. This table holds around 240,000 distinct CDR3 sequences, approximately 9.9% found once. Source: PBMCs from the stem cell graft donor, taken from the stem cell graft. All receptors come from a human donor who donated a stem cell graft to a child with SCID.

This clonotype was detected many times. The CDR3 here is CSVVSYGYTF. The CDR3 bases are TGCAGCGTTGTTAGCTATGGCTACACCTTC. The chain is built from TRBV29-1 and TRBJ1-2; D is unclear. This CDR3 has 10 amino acids. The V end was cut by 4 bases, the J end by 4 bases, with 4 bases between. Looked up from germline, CDR1 is SQVTM and CDR2 is ANQGSEA.

This clonotype was recorded at least ten times. The chain recombines TRBV5-1 with TRBJ1-1; D unresolved. V lost 0 bases and J 0 bases, leaving 18 bases between the germline ends. Looked up from germline, CDR1 is SGHRS and CDR2 is YFSETQ. The CDR3 is made up of 18 amino acids. The CDR3 nucleotides read TGCGCCAGCAGCTTGGCCGGAACAAGGCGTGTGGTGAACACTGAAGCTTTCTTT. It encodes CASSLAGTRRVVNTEAFF.

This clonotype was counted at least ten times. The chain uses TRBV5-1 and TRBJ2-7; tentatively, D is TRBD1 (5 bases). CDR1 is SGHRS, CDR2 YFSETQ, per germline. Trimming took 2 bases from V and 5 from J, leaving 14 bases between them. The CDR3 sequence is 14 residues long. In nucleotides, the CDR3 is TGCGCCAGCAGCTTTGGGGAACAGGTCAACGAGCAGTACTTC. Amino acids: CASSFGEQVNEQYF.

The chain combines TRBV5-1 with TRBJ2-5; TRBD2 agrees at 7 bases. J gave up 5 bases and V 1 base, and 5 bases lay outside the gene matches. The CDR3 loop spans 14 amino acids. In germline, CDR1 is SGHRS, CDR2 YFSETQ. The CDR3 protein is CASSLWQGGETQYF. In DNA, the CDR3 is TGCGCCAGCAGCTTGTGGCAGGGAGGGGAGACCCAGTACTTC.

This clonotype showed up many times. The chain combines TRBV19 with TRBJ1-5; 7 bases align to TRBD1. Per germline, CDR1 LNHDA and CDR2 SQIVND (reference sequence). This CDR3 is 16 amino acids long. Trimming removed 5 bases from V and 0 bases from J; junction bases left unmatched: 7. The CDR3 loop is CASSRGTVFSNQPQHF. The CDR3 DNA is TGTGCCAGTAGTCGAGGGACAGTATTTAGCAATCAGCCCCAGCATTTT.

CDR3 amino acids: CASSRDPLYNEQFF. CDR3 bases: TGCGCCAGCAGCCGCGATCCCCTCTACAATGAGCAGTTCTTC. This chain uses TRBV5-1 with TRBJ2-1; no clear D gene. CDR1 and CDR2 from the germline V gene are SGHRS and YFSETQ. Trimming pared 4 bases from V and 3 bases from J, leaving 11 bases between. The CDR3 contains 14 residues.

This clonotype was recorded at least ten times. This chain uses TRBV29-1 with TRBJ2-1; D may be TRBD2 (5 bases). Germline CDR1 reads SQVTM; CDR2 reads ANQGSEA. The V end was cut by 3 bases, the J end by 3 bases, with 12 bases between. The CDR3 consists of 14 residues. The CDR3 nucleotides are TGCAGCGTTGACGGCGGGTTGGGCTACAATGAGCAGTTCTTC. Its protein is CSVDGGLGYNEQFF.

This clonotype was observed many times. The rearrangement links TRBV9 to TRBJ2-7; 8 nucleotides line up with TRBD2. Germline V gene data show CDR1 as SGDLS and CDR2 as YYNGEE. The J segment lost 0 bases and the V segment lost 0 bases, leaving 5 bases of the junction unmatched. This CDR3 has 16 amino acids. Here the CDR3 reads CASSVDQRGPSYEQYF. DNA for the CDR3: TGTGCCAGCAGCGTAGATCAGCGGGGGCCCTCCTACGAGCAGTACTTC.

The sample holds many counts of this clonotype. This sequence joins TRBV5-1 and TRBJ2-2; the D is unclear. CDR3 length: 12 amino acids. V was shortened by 3 bases and J by 8 bases, with 8 bases between the two germline ends. Germline loops: CDR1 SGHRS, CDR2 YFSETQ. CDR3 loop: CASSSYDGELFF. The CDR3, as DNA: TGCGCCAGCAGCTCCTACGATGGGGAGCTGTTTTTT.

Many counts were recorded for this clonotype. V and J are TRBV7-2 and TRBJ2-4; TRBD1 matches 7 bases. The CDR3 has 14 amino acids. V lost 2 bases to trimming and J lost 6 bases; unmatched junction nucleotides: 4. Germline assignment: CDR1 SGHTA and CDR2 FQGNSA. DNA of the CDR3: TGTGCCAGCAGCTTATCAGGGGGTGGAAACATTCAGTACTTC. This encodes CASSLSGGGNIQYF. Using reference TRBV7-2 and TRBJ2-4 for the parts outside the CDR3, the full variable domain is GAGVSQSPSNKVTEKGKDVELRCDPISGHTALYWYRQSLGQGLEFLIYFQGNSAPDKSGLPSDRFSAERTGGSVSTLTIQRTQQEDSAVYLCASSLSGGGNIQYFGAGTRLSVL.

This clonotype was seen at least ten times. The rearrangement uses TRBV7-2 and TRBJ1-1; 7 bases match TRBD1. The CDR3 contains 13 residues. CDR1 is SGHTA, CDR2 FQGNSA, per germline. The trim removed 2 bases at V and 6 bases at J, leaving 3 bases unmatched. Written as DNA, the CDR3 is TGTGCCAGCAGCTTACAACAGGGGTCTGAAGCTTTCTTT. Translation: CASSLQQGSEAFF.

The sample holds many counts of this clonotype. J is TRBJ1-1 and V is TRBV10-3, with D possibly matching TRBD1 (5 bases). The CDR3 is 13 residues long. The ends were cut back, 1 base at V and 6 bases at J, with 9 bases in the middle. CDR1 ENHRY and CDR2 SYGVKD come from the germline V gene. The CDR3 here is CAISEYRSSEAFF. The CDR3 DNA follows: TGTGCCATCAGTGAGTACAGGTCGTCTGAAGCTTTCTTT.

This clonotype appeared a few times. The V call is TRBV4-3, the J call TRBJ1-1; D gene unclear. CDR3 size: 16 residues. The germline V gene encodes CDR1 LGHNA and CDR2 YSLEER. Deletions cut 0 bases from V and 1 base from J, with 12 bases between. This CDR3 is CASSQEVGWTNTEAFF. DNA of the CDR3: TGCGCCAGCAGCCAAGAGGTCGGGTGGACGAACACTGAAGCTTTCTTT.

This clonotype was picked up many times. The V call is TRBV5-1, the J call TRBJ2-5; D unresolved. V was shortened by 2 bases and J by 2 bases, with 7 bases between the two germline ends. The CDR3 extends over 13 amino acids. Germline V CDR1 and CDR2: SGHRS, YFSETQ. The DNA of the CDR3 is TGCGCCAGCAGCTTCCTTGAACAAGAGACCCAGTACTTC. Protein sequence: CASSFLEQETQYF.

This clonotype has just a few counts. The chain couples TRBV5-6 to TRBJ1-1, with D possibly being TRBD1 (5 bases). V lost 3 bases, J lost 3 bases, and 15 bases lay in between. The CDR3 is 15 residues long. CDR1 and CDR2 from the germline V gene are SGHDT and YYEEEE. The CDR3 bases are TGTGCCAGCAGCTCGGAACCGTGGGGGGACACTGAAGCTTTCTTT. Its translation is CASSSEPWGDTEAFF.

The rearrangement joins TRBV18 to TRBJ2-6, with D tentatively TRBD1 (6 bases). In germline, CDR1 is KGHSH, CDR2 LQKENI. The CDR3 sequence is 18 residues long. V dropped 0 bases and J dropped 4 bases, with 16 bases sitting between them. CDR3 protein: CASSPPQGLLEGANVLTF. CDR3 DNA sequence: TGTGCCAGCTCACCACCGCAGGGGTTGTTGGAGGGGGCCAACGTCCTGACTTTC.

This rearrangement joins TRBV5-5 to TRBJ1-2; possible D gene TRBD1, 5 bases. The V end was cut by 0 bases, the J end by 1 base, with 13 bases between. CDR1 is SGHKS, CDR2 YYEKEE, per germline (reference sequence). The CDR3 has 16 amino acids. CDR3 amino acids: CASSLDWGPFNYGYTF. The CDR3 coding sequence is TGTGCCAGCAGCTTGGATTGGGGACCTTTTAACTATGGCTACACCTTC.

This clonotype was recorded at least ten times. V usage is TRBV7-6 and J usage is TRBJ2-7; TRBD1 or TRBD2 may be the D gene (5 bases each). Trimming took off 1 base at V and 7 bases at J, with 11 bases between the two ends. The CDR3 has 13 residues. CDR1 SGHVS and CDR2 FNYEAQ come from the germline V gene. CDR3 in amino acids: CASSLGGTWEQYF. CDR3 DNA: TGTGCCAGCAGCTTAGGAGGGACCTGGGAGCAGTACTTC.

There are many counts of this clonotype. J is TRBJ1-1 and V is TRBV7-9, with TRBD1 as a possible D gene (5 bases). V lost 4 bases, J lost 8 bases, and 11 bases lay in between. Germline V lookup: CDR1 SEHNR, CDR2 FQNEAQ (reference sequence). This CDR3 spans 12 amino acids. CDR3 DNA sequence: TGTGCCAGCAGCTGGCCGAAGGGGGAAGCTTTCTTT. It is translated as CASSWPKGEAFF.

A note on this clonotype: A clone one base away is much larger, so this may be a read error. This chain joins TRBV20-1 and TRBJ2-1; D possibly corresponds to TRBD1 (6 bases). The CDR3 sequence is 13 residues long. Germline CDR1 is DFQATT and CDR2 is SNEGSKA (reference sequence). CDR3 in amino acids: CSASGQRYSEQFF. The CDR3 DNA follows: TGCAGTGCCTCGGGACAACGCTACAGTGAGCAGTTCTTC.

This clonotype was counted at least ten times. This chain connects TRBV12-3 or TRBV12-4 to TRBJ2-3; the D gene is possibly TRBD2 (6 bases). Deletions cut 9 bases from V and 4 bases from J, with 17 bases between. The CDR3 sequence is 14 residues long. The CDR3 DNA reads as TGTGCCAGTAGCGGTATTGCCCTCGCAGATACGCAGTATTTT. Translating gives CASSGIALADTQYF.

This clonotype was seen more than once but under ten times. This chain connects TRBV28 to TRBJ1-1; D remains unclear. Trimming cost V 6 bases and J 8 bases, with 13 bases left between them. The CDR3 covers 12 residues. The germline CDR1 and CDR2 sequences are MDHEN and SYDVKM. The DNA for the CDR3 is TGTGCCAGCAGCGTTTATGTAGGGGAAGCTTTCTTT. Translation: CASSVYVGEAFF.

There are many counts of this clonotype. The chain links TRBV6-5 to TRBJ2-6, with unresolved D. V was pared by 6 bases and J by 0 bases, with 3 bases between. Germline loops: CDR1 MNHEY, CDR2 SVGAGI. This CDR3 is built from 13 residues. CDR3 DNA sequence: TGTGCCAGCAGCCGCTCTGGGGCCAACGTCCTGACTTTC. Protein: CASSRSGANVLTF.

This clonotype was observed many times. The V call is TRBV29-1, the J call TRBJ1-1, with D tentatively TRBD1 (5 bases). Trimming took 3 bases from V and 1 from J, leaving 12 bases between them. From germline, CDR1 is SQVTM and CDR2 ANQGSEA. The CDR3 has 14 amino acids. CDR3 in amino acids: CSVDRVRGNTEAFF. CDR3 in DNA: TGCAGCGTTGATAGGGTGAGGGGGAACACTGAAGCTTTCTTT.

This clonotype was observed many times. The V gene is TRBV5-1, the J gene TRBJ2-3, with D uncertain. Germline assignment: CDR1 SGHRS and CDR2 YFSETQ. The CDR3 is 15 residues long. The V end lost 6 bases, the J end lost 1 base, and 15 bases lay between the germline ends. Written as DNA, the CDR3 is TGCGCCAGCACCCGCTTCGGGTCTCGCACAGATACGCAGTATTTT. Protein product: CASTRFGSRTDTQYF. Filled out from reference TRBV5-1 and TRBJ2-3, the complete variable domain reads KAGVTQTPRYLIKTRGQQVTLSCSPISGHRSVSWYQQTPGQGLQFLFEYFSETQRNKGNFPGRFSGRQFSNSRSEMNVSTLELGDSALYLCASTRFGSRTDTQYFGPGTRLTVL.

The chain has TRBV24-1 and TRBJ2-7, with D uncertain. CDR1 and CDR2 from the germline V gene are KGHDR and SFDVKD. Trimming pared 4 bases from V and 4 bases from J, leaving 13 bases between. This CDR3 region has 14 residues. Written as DNA, the CDR3 is TGTGCCACCAGTGACTCGGGTCCACTTTACGAGCAGTACTTC. Its translation is CATSDSGPLYEQYF.

This clonotype appeared many times. The chain is built from TRBV7-3 and TRBJ2-1; no firm D call. In germline, CDR1 is SGHTA, CDR2 FQGTGA. Trimming shortened V by 5 bases and J by 8 bases, and 13 bases separated the two germline ends. The CDR3 runs 13 residues. The CDR3 here is CASSPVGRDEQFF. DNA for the CDR3: TGTGCCAGCAGCCCGGTCGGGCGCGATGAGCAGTTCTTC.